Listed below are T cell receptor beta chains from one sample, sequenced in a study of OX40 agonist ivuxolimab in advanced cancers. Libraries were prepared by immunoSEQ multiplex PCR; TCRdb keeps only in-frame clonotypes and omits some of them. The repertoire includes tens of thousands of clones, around 87% of them detected once, and approximately 1.3% sits in the top ten. This specimen consisted of CD4+ or CD8+ T cells sorted from blood, obtained in a trial of the OX40 agonist ivuxolimab. The source of these receptors is an adult with an advanced solid tumor such as melanoma, head and neck, liver or kidney cancer. Both conserved end residues are part of each CDR3. Fields, in order: CDR3 DNA, CDR3 protein, clone size, J gene, V gene, D gene. A D gene is named only where the DNA matches it firmly. Clone size is not always given. Where it is, it says once, few, many or a class for expanded clones.

CDR3nt: TGTGCCAGCAGGATGACAGGGAACACTGAAGCTTTCTTT
CDR3aa: CASRMTGNTEAFF
abundance: .
j_gene: TRBJ1-1
v_gene: TRBV6-1
d_gene: .

CDR3nt: TGTGCCAGCAGTTCTACTATGATGAACACTGAAGCTTTCTTT
CDR3aa: CASSSTMMNTEAFF
abundance: .
j_gene: TRBJ1-1
v_gene: TRBV27
d_gene: .

CDR3nt: TGTGCCTGGAGGTCTCGACAGGGGGACTATGGCTACACCTTC
CDR3aa: CAWRSRQGDYGYTF
abundance: .
j_gene: TRBJ1-2
v_gene: TRBV30
d_gene: TRBD1

CDR3nt: TGTGCCACCATTGGCTACGAGCAGTACTTC
CDR3aa: CATIGYEQYF
abundance: .
j_gene: TRBJ2-7
v_gene: TRBV6-1
d_gene: .

CDR3nt: TGTGCCAGTAGTATCCCCCCGCAGGGGGCTCAGCCCCAGCATTTT
CDR3aa: CASSIPPQGAQPQHF
abundance: once
j_gene: TRBJ1-5
v_gene: TRBV19
d_gene: TRBD1

CDR3nt: TGTGCCAGCAGCTTAACGGTATCAGCGGGGACGACCGGGGAGCTGTTTTTT
CDR3aa: CASSLTVSAGTTGELFF
abundance: .
j_gene: TRBJ2-2
v_gene: TRBV7-3
d_gene: TRBD2

CDR3nt: TGTGCCATCAGTGACCGGCAGGGAGACACAGATACGCAGTATTTT
CDR3aa: CAISDRQGDTDTQYF
abundance: .
j_gene: TRBJ2-3
v_gene: TRBV10-3
d_gene: .

CDR3nt: TGTGCCAGCAGTGACTTGACAGGGGGCGCCGGGACTGAAGCTTTCTTT
CDR3aa: CASSDLTGGAGTEAFF
abundance: .
j_gene: TRBJ1-1
v_gene: TRBV6-1
d_gene: TRBD1

CDR3nt: TGTGCCAGCAGCCTAGGGACCGGTGGGCCCCTCCACTTT
CDR3aa: CASSLGTGGPLHF
abundance: .
j_gene: TRBJ1-6
v_gene: TRBV7-2
d_gene: .

CDR3nt: TGTGCCAGCTCACCAAACCAAGAGACCCAGTACTTC
CDR3aa: CASSPNQETQYF
abundance: once
j_gene: TRBJ2-5
v_gene: TRBV18
d_gene: .

CDR3nt: TGTGCCATCAGTGAACAGGGGGCGCAAACTGAAGCTTTCTTT
CDR3aa: CAISEQGAQTEAFF
abundance: .
j_gene: TRBJ1-1
v_gene: TRBV10-3
d_gene: TRBD1

CDR3nt: TGTGCCAGCAGCCGAGGACTAGCGGGAGGGTTTGAGAAGGGTACGCAGTATTTT
CDR3aa: CASSRGLAGGFEKGTQYF
abundance: .
j_gene: TRBJ2-3
v_gene: TRBV4-2
d_gene: TRBD2

CDR3nt: TGTGCCAGCTCACCCGGAGACTACGAGCAGTACTTC
CDR3aa: CASSPGDYEQYF
abundance: .
j_gene: TRBJ2-7
v_gene: TRBV18
d_gene: .

CDR3nt: TGTGCCATCAGTGACCCGGAGAGGGGCCAAGAGACCCAGTACTTC
CDR3aa: CAISDPERGQETQYF
abundance: .
j_gene: TRBJ2-5
v_gene: TRBV10-3
d_gene: .

CDR3nt: TGTGCCAGCAGCTCAGAGAACGGGAGGGCTTTCTTT
CDR3aa: CASSSENGRAFF
abundance: .
j_gene: TRBJ1-1
v_gene: TRBV7-9
d_gene: .

CDR3nt: TGCGCCAGCAGCTTGATGGACAGAAGCACAGATACGCAGTATTTT
CDR3aa: CASSLMDRSTDTQYF
abundance: .
j_gene: TRBJ2-3
v_gene: TRBV5-1
d_gene: .

CDR3nt: TGTGCCAGCTCACCACGGGGACTAGATTTAGATACGCAGTATTTT
CDR3aa: CASSPRGLDLDTQYF
abundance: .
j_gene: TRBJ2-3
v_gene: TRBV18
d_gene: TRBD2

CDR3nt: TGTGCCAGCAGCCCGGGACCGGGACACTATGGCTACACCTTC
CDR3aa: CASSPGPGHYGYTF
abundance: .
j_gene: TRBJ1-2
v_gene: TRBV9
d_gene: .

CDR3nt: TGTGCCAGCAGCAGATCAGAAAACACCGGGGAGCTGTTTTTT
CDR3aa: CASSRSENTGELFF
abundance: once
j_gene: TRBJ2-2
v_gene: TRBV6-4
d_gene: .

CDR3nt: TGCGCCAGCAGCACCACAGGGATGGAGACCCAGTACTTC
CDR3aa: CASSTTGMETQYF
abundance: .
j_gene: TRBJ2-5
v_gene: TRBV5-1
d_gene: .

CDR3nt: TGTGCCAGCGGTGACAGGGCCCGGGACGAGCAGTACTTC
CDR3aa: CASGDRARDEQYF
abundance: .
j_gene: TRBJ2-7
v_gene: TRBV28
d_gene: TRBD1